This T cell receptor (beta chain) was observed in a study of vaccination effects on CD4 cells after COVID-19. Study-wide context: Sampling occurred a median 72 days post second dose, range 14 to 241. Approximately 1.9 million PBMC per well were cultured with 7.5 to 10 IU/ml IL-2 and about 10 ug/ml peptides.

Investigators separated out CD4+ T cells once 9 to 11 days of culture had passed. Participants got two doses of BNT162b2 or mRNA-1273 vaccine. The method was immunoSEQ multiplex PCR; TCRdb's version includes in-frame clones alone and lacks a portion of them. The table records 57,000 or so clones, just under 80% of them present only once. Notes on this clone: Its antigen is unknown.

Germline V gene data show CDR1 as LNHDA and CDR2 as SQIVND (reference sequence). The V gene lost 5 bases and the J gene lost 7 bases, with 14 bases spanning the gap. This CDR3 region has 13 residues. The sequence was obtained from a human donor who received a COVID-19 vaccine. The sequenced sample was CD4+ T cells from PBMCs cultured without peptide, obtained after COVID-19 vaccination. The rearrangement joins TRBV19 to TRBJ1-2, with D possibly TRBD1 on 6 matching bases. CDR3 sequence: CASSSLAGAGYTF. CDR3 DNA: TGTGCCAGTAGTTCCCTGGCGGGGGCTGGCTACACCTTC.